The next 29 T cell receptor beta chains were all read from a single sample in a study of response to subunit inactivated influenza vaccine. MiXCR, applied by TCRdb to the RT-PCR reads, yields one record per CDR3 protein. The data contain about 480,000 distinct CDR3 sequences, roughly 9.7% of them singletons. This specimen consisted of PBMCs from blood, obtained 45 days after vaccination. The receptors were sampled from a man in his forties or fifties who received an inactivated influenza vaccine.

This clonotype showed up just a few times. The chain couples TRBV6-5 to TRBJ2-7, with D possibly TRBD1 on 5 matching bases. Deletions cut 2 bases from V and 0 bases from J, with 8 bases between. The germline V gene encodes CDR1 MNHEY and CDR2 SVGAGI. The length of the CDR3 is 14 residues. The CDR3 region is CASSYDRNSYEQYF. Here the CDR3 DNA reads TGTGCCAGCAGTTACGACAGAAACTCCTACGAGCAGTACTTC.

The sample holds many counts of this clonotype. The chain links TRBV7-2 to TRBJ2-1, with D tentatively TRBD1 or TRBD2 (5 bases each). This CDR3 has 15 amino acids. CDR1 and CDR2 (germline): SGHTA, FQGNSA. Trimming stripped 8 bases from V and 0 bases from J, with 14 bases between. The DNA of the CDR3 is TGTGCCAGCGGGTCCGGGACCGGCTCCTACAATGAGCAGTTCTTC. Encoded protein: CASGSGTGSYNEQFF.

This clonotype was detected a few times. J is TRBJ2-2 and V is TRBV5-1; D gene unclear. This CDR3 comprises 16 residues. The germline V gene encodes CDR1 SGHRS and CDR2 YFSETQ. V lost 4 bases and J 2 bases, leaving 15 bases between the germline ends. Here the CDR3 reads CASSPTQTRNTGELFF. The CDR3 DNA reads as TGCGCCAGCAGCCCAACCCAGACCCGAAACACCGGGGAGCTGTTTTTT. Full variable domain (missing parts from reference TRBV5-1 and TRBJ2-2): KAGVTQTPRYLIKTRGQQVTLSCSPISGHRSVSWYQQTPGQGLQFLFEYFSETQRNKGNFPGRFSGRQFSNSRSEMNVSTLELGDSALYLCASSPTQTRNTGELFFGEGSRLTVL.

The chain uses TRBV5-1 and TRBJ2-5, with a tentative D call TRBD1 (6 bases). V shed 4 bases and J shed 4 bases, with 17 bases lying between them. CDR1 SGHRS and CDR2 YFSETQ come from the germline V gene. This CDR3 region has 15 residues. In nucleotides, the CDR3 is TGCGCCAGCAGCCCGAAACAGGGTCTGCCAGAGACCCAGTACTTC. This encodes CASSPKQGLPETQYF.

Only a few counts were recorded for this clonotype. The chain links TRBV7-8 to TRBJ2-7, with D perhaps assigned TRBD1 or TRBD2 (5 bases each). The CDR3 sequence is 16 residues long. Germline V gives CDR1 SGHVS, CDR2 FQNEAQ. Trimming removed 3 bases at V and 0 bases at J, with 15 bases between. The CDR3 loop reads CASSFFIGAGSYEQYF. The CDR3 DNA is TGTGCCAGCAGCTTTTTTATTGGGGCGGGCTCCTACGAGCAGTACTTC.

The chain employs TRBV6-1 and TRBJ1-1, with a tentative D call TRBD1 (6 bases). The CDR3 is 13 residues long. Germline V gene sequence: CDR1 MNHNS, CDR2 SASEGT. V was trimmed by 6 bases and J by 1 base, leaving 9 bases between them. CDR3 in DNA: TGTGCCAGCAGGGCGACAGGGAACACTGAAGCTTTCTTT. The encoded protein is CASRATGNTEAFF.

Concerning this clonotype itself: At one end the junction does not follow the germline gene, possibly because of a read error. The chain is built from TRBV3-1 and TRBJ1-1; weak D call: TRBD1 (5 bases). CDR1 and CDR2 from the germline V gene are LGHDT and YNNKEL (reference sequence). This CDR3 is built from 14 residues. The CDR3 here is CASSTALSTGPYTF. The CDR3 DNA sequence: TGTGCCAGCAGCACAGCCCTTTCCACGGGACCGTACACTTTT. Supplemented by reference TRBV3-1 and TRBJ1-1, the full variable domain reads DTAVSQTPKYLVTQMGNDKSIKCEQNLGHDTMYWYKQDSKKFLKIMFSYNNKELIINETVPNRFSPKSPDKAHLNLHINSLELGDSAVYFCASSTALSTGPYTFGQGTRLTVV.

About this clonotype itself: At one end the junction does not follow the germline gene, possibly because of a read error. The chain has TRBV7-8 and TRBJ1-1; D is uncertain. This CDR3 region has 12 residues. Germline V lookup: CDR1 SGHVS, CDR2 FQNEAQ. Here the CDR3 DNA reads TGTGTCAGCAGCTTTGGCGGTACAGAAGCTTTCTTT. Protein: CVSSFGGTEAFF. The full variable domain, in which reference TRBV7-8 and TRBJ1-1 provide the parts outside the CDR3, is GAGVSQSPRYKVAKRGQDVALRCDPISGHVSLFWYQQALGQGPEFLTYFQNEAQLDKSGLPSDRFFAERPEGSVSTLKIQRTQQEDSAVYLCVSSFGGTEAFFGQGTRLTVV.

This clonotype was recorded many times. This rearrangement joins TRBV6-2 or TRBV6-3 to TRBJ2-3, with 7 bases fitting TRBD2. Trimming took 10 bases from V and 2 from J; bases not matched to a gene: 12. CDR3 size: 15 residues. The V gene's germline CDR1 is MNHEY and CDR2 SVGEGT. CDR3 loop: CATVAGAINTDTQYF. CDR3 DNA: TGTGCCACCGTGGCGGGAGCCATCAACACAGATACGCAGTATTTT.

The chain combines TRBV12-3 or TRBV12-4 with TRBJ2-2; 10 bases are shared with TRBD2. The CDR3 has 16 amino acids. Germline trimming cut 3 bases from V and 1 base from J; bases unmatched to any gene: 2. CDR3 in DNA: TGTGCCAGCAGTTTCCGGACTAGCGGGAACACCGGGGAGCTGTTTTTT. Residues: CASSFRTSGNTGELFF.

This clonotype was observed a few times. This chain joins TRBV20-1 and TRBJ2-5; TRBD1 agrees at 10 bases. This CDR3 has 16 residues. From germline, CDR1 is DFQATT and CDR2 SNEGSKA (reference sequence). Trimming removed 1 base from V and 4 bases from J; junction bases left unmatched: 9. DNA of the CDR3: TGCAGTGCTAGAGTGGGCCGGACAGGGGGAGGAGAGACCCAGTACTTC. It encodes CSARVGRTGGGETQYF.

In the case of this clonotype: Sequence at one end of the junction differs from germline and may be a read error. The CDR3, as DNA: TGTGCCAGCAGCCCCGGACCCCAAGAGATCCAGTACTTC. This encodes CASSPGPQEIQYF. This rearrangement joins TRBV27 to TRBJ2-5; the D is unclear. CDR3 length: 13 amino acids. From germline, CDR1 is MNHEY and CDR2 SMNVEV (reference sequence).

V usage is TRBV7-8 and J usage is TRBJ2-7; no firm D call. The CDR3 spans 14 residues. Between the trimmed V and J ends, which lost 3 bases and 3 bases, there was a span of 12 bases. In germline, CDR1 is SGHVS, CDR2 FQNEAQ. As DNA, the CDR3 is TGTGCCAGCAGCTTTTCTTTGACACGCTACGAGCAGTACTTC. Residues: CASSFSLTRYEQYF. Full variable domain (outside the CDR3, taken from reference TRBV7-8 and TRBJ2-7): GAGVSQSPRYKVAKRGQDVALRCDPISGHVSLFWYQQALGQGPEFLTYFQNEAQLDKSGLPSDRFFAERPEGSVSTLKIQRTQQEDSAVYLCASSFSLTRYEQYFGPGTRLTVT.

This clonotype was detected ten times or more. The chain carries TRBV7-2 and TRBJ1-2; TRBD1 is a possible D gene (5 bases). Germline V gene sequence: CDR1 SGHTA, CDR2 FQGNSA. The CDR3 loop spans 13 amino acids. The V end lost 1 base, the J end lost 8 bases, and 11 bases lay between the germline ends. The CDR3 reads CASSLGQGIGYTF. The DNA of the CDR3 is TGTGCCAGCAGCTTAGGGCAGGGAATAGGCTACACCTTC.

This chain links TRBV6-5 with TRBJ2-1; D is ambiguous. There are 17 residues in the CDR3. Trimming left V 0 bases short and J 0 bases short, with 12 bases between. Germline V gene sequence: CDR1 MNHEY, CDR2 SVGAGI. Here the CDR3 reads CASSYSGHRSSYNEQFF. The CDR3 DNA sequence: TGTGCCAGCAGTTACTCCGGGCATAGGAGCTCCTACAATGAGCAGTTCTTC.

This chain uses TRBV11-2 with TRBJ2-1; D possibly matches TRBD1 or TRBD2 (6 bases each). The CDR3 length is 19 residues. The germline gives CDR1 SGHAT, CDR2 FQNNGV. The V and J ends lost 2 bases and 4 bases respectively, with 24 bases between them. The CDR3 region has the DNA TGTGCCAGCAGCTTAAAGGTGGGGGGCCGTTTAACATCTTACAATGAGCAGTTCTTC. Its protein is CASSLKVGGRLTSYNEQFF.

This clonotype was observed many times. The chain joins TRBV20-1 to TRBJ1-2; no firm D call. Trimming stripped 2 bases from V and 10 bases from J, with 17 bases between. Germline V gives CDR1 DFQATT, CDR2 SNEGSKA (reference sequence). This CDR3 has 13 amino acids. The DNA of the CDR3 is TGCAGTGCTAGAAACAGAATAACTCTGGACTACACCTTC. As protein: CSARNRITLDYTF.

The table lists this clonotype with a few counts. The chain links TRBV7-9 to TRBJ2-1; unclear D gene. In germline, CDR1 is SEHNR, CDR2 FQNEAQ (reference sequence). V lost 5 bases and J lost 6, with 8 bases in between. The CDR3 has 12 amino acids. The CDR3 DNA sequence: TGTGCCAGCAGCGATTGGGGCAATGAGCAGTTCTTC. As protein: CASSDWGNEQFF.

This clonotype was observed a few times. The V gene is TRBV5-1, the J gene TRBJ1-6; 7 nucleotides align to TRBD1. This CDR3 comprises 15 residues. Germline V CDR1 and CDR2: SGHRS, YFSETQ. V shed 4 bases and J 7 bases; nucleotides not matched to a gene: 8. CDR3 sequence reads: CASSARQGGNSPLHF. The CDR3 DNA sequence: TGCGCCAGCAGCGCCCGACAGGGAGGCAATTCACCCCTCCACTTT.

The chain joins TRBV4-3 to TRBJ2-1; the D is unclear. V shed 1 base and J shed 3 bases, with 10 bases lying between them. The length of the CDR3 is 15 residues. Germline CDR1 reads LGHNA; CDR2 reads YSLEER. The CDR3 sequence is CASSQVNLGYNEQFF. The CDR3 nucleotides are TGCGCCAGCAGCCAAGTAAATTTAGGCTACAATGAGCAGTTCTTC.

The chain couples TRBV7-2 to TRBJ2-3, with a tentative D call TRBD1 (6 bases). Germline CDR1 and CDR2: SGHTA and FQGNSA. Trimming shortened V by 6 bases and J by 1 base, and 11 bases separated the two germline ends. This CDR3 has 14 residues. The CDR3 DNA follows: TGTGCCAGCAGGCTGGACAGTGGCACAGATACGCAGTATTTT. The encoded protein is CASRLDSGTDTQYF. Drawing the rest from reference TRBV7-2 and TRBJ2-3, the complete variable domain is GAGVSQSPSNKVTEKGKDVELRCDPISGHTALYWYRQSLGQGLEFLIYFQGNSAPDKSGLPSDRFSAERTGGSVSTLTIQRTQQEDSAVYLCASRLDSGTDTQYFGPGTRLTVL.

This clonotype has a handful of counts. The V and J genes are TRBV5-1 and TRBJ2-5; D may correspond to TRBD1 or TRBD2 (5 bases each). V was cut by 4 bases and J by 2 bases, with 15 bases left in between. The germline CDR1 and CDR2 sequences are SGHRS and YFSETQ. The CDR3 is 15 amino acids. CDR3 protein: CASSAYGTDQETQYF. CDR3 bases: TGCGCCAGCAGCGCCTACGGGACGGATCAAGAGACCCAGTACTTC.

V and J are TRBV4-3 and TRBJ2-3; 8 bases align to TRBD2. This CDR3 has 16 amino acids. J was trimmed by 5 bases and V by 1 base; bases with no gene match: 8. Germline CDR1 is LGHNA and CDR2 is YSLEER. The CDR3 bases are TGCGCCAGCAGCCAAGGAGGGGGAAGCGGGAGAGATACGCAGTATTTT. Translated, it gives CASSQGGGSGRDTQYF.

Ten or more counts support this clonotype. V is TRBV25-1 and J is TRBJ1-1; unclear D gene. This CDR3 contains 15 residues. The germline V gene has CDR1 MGHDK and CDR2 SYGVNS. V lost 0 bases and J lost 2, with 10 bases in between. The CDR3 DNA is TGTGCCAGCAGTGAATATGATGCCCTTAACACTGAAGCTTTCTTT. Translated, it gives CASSEYDALNTEAFF. The full variable domain, in which reference TRBV25-1 and TRBJ1-1 provide the parts outside the CDR3, is EADIYQTPRYLVIGTGKKITLECSQTMGHDKMYWYQQDPGMELHLIHYSYGVNSTEKGDLSSESTVSRIRTEHFPLTLESARPSHTSQYLCASSEYDALNTEAFFGQGTRLTVV.

The CDR3, as DNA: TGCAGCCTAAAAGCCCCGGGACAGGGGGCGACCCAGTACTTC. Protein sequence: CSLKAPGQGATQYF. J is TRBJ2-5 and V is TRBV29-1, with 12 bases identical to TRBD1. V was pared by 8 bases and J by 7 bases, with 11 bases of the junction left unmatched. This CDR3 contains 14 residues. Germline CDR1 is SQVTM and CDR2 is ANQGSEA.

The V gene is TRBV7-3, the J gene TRBJ2-1; 9 bases agree with TRBD2. Trimming at V came to 0 bases and at J to 6 bases, leaving 3 bases not matched to a gene. CDR1 and CDR2 from the germline V gene are SGHTA and FQGTGA. The CDR3 is 15 amino acids. This CDR3 reads CASSLTLAGFNEQFF. DNA of the CDR3: TGTGCCAGCAGCTTAACTCTAGCGGGATTCAATGAGCAGTTCTTC. Drawing the rest from reference TRBV7-3 and TRBJ2-1, the complete variable domain is GAGVSQTPSNKVTEKGKYVELRCDPISGHTALYWYRQSLGQGPEFLIYFQGTGAADDSGLPNDRFFAVRPEGSVSTLKIQRTERGDSAVYLCASSLTLAGFNEQFFGPGTRLTVL.

This rearrangement joins TRBV20-1 to TRBJ1-2, with TRBD1 matching 7 bases. The length of the CDR3 is 16 residues. Germline V gene lookup returns CDR1 DFQATT and CDR2 SNEGSKA (reference sequence). Unmatched junction bases numbered 12, after V lost 1 base and J lost 4 bases. The CDR3 coding sequence is TGCAGTGCTAGAGCAATTCAGGGGGTCAATTTCTATGGCTACACCTTC. Amino acids: CSARAIQGVNFYGYTF.

The rearrangement uses TRBV3-1 and TRBJ2-2; D call uncertain. V was trimmed by 10 bases and J by 7 bases, leaving 22 bases between them. CDR3 length: 15 residues. Germline V CDR1 and CDR2: LGHDT, YNNKEL (reference sequence). As DNA, the CDR3 is TGTGCCACCACCCCCGGTGCGGTTAAAGGCGGGGAGCTGTTTTTT. It codes for CATTPGAVKGGELFF. Supplemented by reference TRBV3-1 and TRBJ2-2, the full variable domain reads DTAVSQTPKYLVTQMGNDKSIKCEQNLGHDTMYWYKQDSKKFLKIMFSYNNKELIINETVPNRFSPKSPDKAHLNLHINSLELGDSAVYFCATTPGAVKGGELFFGEGSRLTVL.

This clonotype was picked up many times. The gene calls are TRBV5-1 and TRBJ2-7; D gene uncertain. Trimming took 6 bases from V and 2 from J, leaving 15 bases between them. CDR1 is SGHRS, CDR2 YFSETQ, per germline. This CDR3 region has 14 residues. The CDR3 DNA is TGCGCCAGCAATCAAGGAATTCTACCCTACGAGCAGTACTTC. Its translation: CASNQGILPYEQYF.